This record covers a single T cell receptor (beta chain). The record originates from a study of T cells in Graves' hyperthyroidism and ophthalmopathy. Background on the study: The blood sample was taken at first diagnosis, before treatment began.

The CDR3 regions of TCR beta were amplified from RNA transcripts. The TCR CDR3 was amplified in a first-round RT-PCR using the HTBI primer set. TCRdb re-called the multiplex PCR reads with MiXCR, one entry per CDR3 protein. The sample has hundreds of thousands of distinct CDR3 sequences; about 17% are singletons. The CDR3 covers 11 residues. Trimming removed 4 bases at V and 5 bases at J, with 8 bases between. Germline CDR1 GTSNPN, CDR2 SVGIG (reference sequence). The genes are TRBV30 and TRBJ1-1; no reliable D call. This receptor was identified in a woman aged 25 to 45 with Graves' hyperthyroidism. The sequencing input was blood. This CDR3 reads CAWTSRTEAFF. CDR3 nucleotide sequence: TGTGCCTGGACTAGTCGGACTGAAGCTTTCTTT.